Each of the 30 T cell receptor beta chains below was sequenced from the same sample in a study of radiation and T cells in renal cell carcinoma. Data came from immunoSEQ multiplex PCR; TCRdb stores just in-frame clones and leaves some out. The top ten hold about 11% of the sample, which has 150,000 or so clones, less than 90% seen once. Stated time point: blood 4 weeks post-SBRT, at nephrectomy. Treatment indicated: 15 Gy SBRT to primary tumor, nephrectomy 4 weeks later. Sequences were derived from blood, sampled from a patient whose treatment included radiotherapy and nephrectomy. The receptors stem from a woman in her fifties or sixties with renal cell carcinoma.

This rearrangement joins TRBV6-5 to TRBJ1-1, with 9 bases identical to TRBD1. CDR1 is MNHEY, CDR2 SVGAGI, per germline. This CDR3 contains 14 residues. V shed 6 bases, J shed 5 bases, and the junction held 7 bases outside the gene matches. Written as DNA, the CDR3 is TGTGCCAGCAGACTTACTGGACAGGGGACTGAAGCTTTCTTT. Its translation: CASRLTGQGTEAFF.

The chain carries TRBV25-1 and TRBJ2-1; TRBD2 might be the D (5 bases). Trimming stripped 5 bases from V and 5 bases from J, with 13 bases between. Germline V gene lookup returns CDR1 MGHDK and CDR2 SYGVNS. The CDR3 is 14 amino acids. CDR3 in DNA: TGTGCCAGCAGTCGAATGGCCGGGAACAATGAGCAGTTCTTC. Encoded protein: CASSRMAGNNEQFF. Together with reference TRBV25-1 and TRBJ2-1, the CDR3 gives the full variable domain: EADIYQTPRYLVIGTGKKITLECSQTMGHDKMYWYQQDPGMELHLIHYSYGVNSTEKGDLSSESTVSRIRTEHFPLTLESARPSHTSQYLCASSRMAGNNEQFFGPGTRLTVL.

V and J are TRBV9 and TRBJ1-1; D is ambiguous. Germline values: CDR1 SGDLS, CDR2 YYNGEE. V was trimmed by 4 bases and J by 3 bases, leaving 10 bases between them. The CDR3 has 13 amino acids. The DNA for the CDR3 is TGTGCCAGCAGCTCACATACAGACACTGAAGCTTTCTTT. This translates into CASSSHTDTEAFF.

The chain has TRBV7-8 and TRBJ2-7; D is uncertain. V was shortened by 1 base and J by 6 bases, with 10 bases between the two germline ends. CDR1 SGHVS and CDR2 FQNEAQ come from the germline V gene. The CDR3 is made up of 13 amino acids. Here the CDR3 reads CASSLGSFGEQYF. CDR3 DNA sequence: TGTGCCAGCAGCTTAGGTAGTTTTGGCGAGCAGTACTTC.

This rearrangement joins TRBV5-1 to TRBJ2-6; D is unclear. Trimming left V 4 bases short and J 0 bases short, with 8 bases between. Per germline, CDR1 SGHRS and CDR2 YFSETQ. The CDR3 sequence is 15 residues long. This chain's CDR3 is CASSPPFSGANVLTF. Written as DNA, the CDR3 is TGCGCCAGCAGCCCCCCGTTCTCTGGGGCCAACGTCCTGACTTTC. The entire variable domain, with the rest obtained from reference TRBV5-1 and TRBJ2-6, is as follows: KAGVTQTPRYLIKTRGQQVTLSCSPISGHRSVSWYQQTPGQGLQFLFEYFSETQRNKGNFPGRFSGRQFSNSRSEMNVSTLELGDSALYLCASSPPFSGANVLTFGAGSRLTVL.

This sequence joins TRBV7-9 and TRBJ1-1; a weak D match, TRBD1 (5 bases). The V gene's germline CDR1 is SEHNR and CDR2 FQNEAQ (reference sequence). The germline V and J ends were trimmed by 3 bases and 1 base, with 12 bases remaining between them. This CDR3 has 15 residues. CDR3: CASSLGPGRNTEAFF. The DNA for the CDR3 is TGTGCCAGCAGCTTGGGGCCGGGCCGGAACACTGAAGCTTTCTTT. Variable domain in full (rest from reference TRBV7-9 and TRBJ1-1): DTGVSQNPRHKITKRGQNVTFRCDPISEHNRLYWYRQTLGQGPEFLTYFQNEAQLEKSRLLSDRFSAERPKGSFSTLEIQRTEQGDSAMYLCASSLGPGRNTEAFFGQGTRLTVV.

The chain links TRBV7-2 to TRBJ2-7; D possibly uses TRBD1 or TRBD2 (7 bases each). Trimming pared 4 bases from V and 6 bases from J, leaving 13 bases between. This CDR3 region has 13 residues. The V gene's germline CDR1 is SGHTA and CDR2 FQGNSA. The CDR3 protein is CASSWGGQREQYF. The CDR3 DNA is TGTGCCAGCAGCTGGGGGGGACAGCGCGAGCAGTACTTC.

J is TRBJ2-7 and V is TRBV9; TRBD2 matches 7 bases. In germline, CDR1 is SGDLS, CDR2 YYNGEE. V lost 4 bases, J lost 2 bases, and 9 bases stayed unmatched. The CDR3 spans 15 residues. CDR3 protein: CASSPTSGVTYEQYF. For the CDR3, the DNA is TGTGCCAGCAGCCCAACAAGCGGGGTCACCTACGAGCAGTACTTC.

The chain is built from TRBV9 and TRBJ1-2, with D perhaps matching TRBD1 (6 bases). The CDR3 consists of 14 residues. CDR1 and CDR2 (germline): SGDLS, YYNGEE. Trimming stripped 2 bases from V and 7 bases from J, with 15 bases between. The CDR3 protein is CASSVGWGQIGYTF. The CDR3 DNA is TGTGCCAGCAGCGTCGGGTGGGGGCAGATTGGCTACACCTTC.

CDR3 protein: CASSLFSARGADYGYTF. Here the CDR3 DNA reads TGTGCCAGCAGCTTATTTTCGGCTCGGGGCGCAGACTATGGCTACACCTTC. V and J are TRBV7-2 and TRBJ1-2; tentatively, D is TRBD1 (5 bases). The V gene lost 2 bases and the J gene lost 3 bases, with 19 bases spanning the gap. Germline-derived CDR1 and CDR2 are SGHTA and FQGNSA. The CDR3 runs 17 residues.

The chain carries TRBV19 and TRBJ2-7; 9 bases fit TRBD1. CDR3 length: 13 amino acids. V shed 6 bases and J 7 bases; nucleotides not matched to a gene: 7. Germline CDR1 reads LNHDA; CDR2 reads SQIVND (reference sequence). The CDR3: CASSRDREREQYF. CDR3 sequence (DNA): TGTGCCAGTAGCAGGGACAGGGAGAGGGAGCAGTACTTC.

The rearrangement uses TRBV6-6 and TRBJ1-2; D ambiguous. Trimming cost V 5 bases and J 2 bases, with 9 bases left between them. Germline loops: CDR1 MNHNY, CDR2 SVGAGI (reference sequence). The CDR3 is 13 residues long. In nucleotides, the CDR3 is TGTGCCAGCAGTGCGACCGAGAACTATGGCTACACCTTC. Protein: CASSATENYGYTF.

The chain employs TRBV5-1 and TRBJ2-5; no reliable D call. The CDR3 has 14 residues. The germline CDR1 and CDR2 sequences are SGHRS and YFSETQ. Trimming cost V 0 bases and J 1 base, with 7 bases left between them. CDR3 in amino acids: CASSLVPRQETQYF. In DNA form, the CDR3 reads TGCGCCAGCAGCTTGGTACCACGCCAAGAGACCCAGTACTTC.

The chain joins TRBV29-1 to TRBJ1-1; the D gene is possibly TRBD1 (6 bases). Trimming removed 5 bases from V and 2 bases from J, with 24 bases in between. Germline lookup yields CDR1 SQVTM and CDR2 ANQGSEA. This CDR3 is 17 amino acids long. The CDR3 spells CSVTTTRGVRKNTEAFF. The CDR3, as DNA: TGCAGCGTTACAACCACGAGGGGGGTAAGAAAAAACACTGAAGCTTTCTTT.

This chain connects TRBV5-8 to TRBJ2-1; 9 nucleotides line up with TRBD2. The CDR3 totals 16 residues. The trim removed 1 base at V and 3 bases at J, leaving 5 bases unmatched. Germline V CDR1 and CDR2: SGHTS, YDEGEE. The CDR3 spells CASSLKETSGYNEQFF. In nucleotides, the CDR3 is TGTGCCAGCAGCTTGAAAGAGACTAGCGGCTACAATGAGCAGTTCTTC.

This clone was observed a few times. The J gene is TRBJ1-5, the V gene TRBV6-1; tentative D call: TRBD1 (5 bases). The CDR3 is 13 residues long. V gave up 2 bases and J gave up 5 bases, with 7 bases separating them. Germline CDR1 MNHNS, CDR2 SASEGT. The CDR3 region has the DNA TGTGCCAGCAGTGAAATCAGGGATCAGCCCCAGCATTTT. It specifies CASSEIRDQPQHF.

The CDR3 DNA is TGTGCCAGCAGCTTATTCGGGACAGGCGGCACAGATACGCAGTATTTT. Translation: CASSLFGTGGTDTQYF. The chain combines TRBV7-2 with TRBJ2-3; 8 bases fit TRBD1. The CDR3 contains 16 residues. J gave up 1 base and V 2 bases, and 5 bases lay outside the gene matches. Germline V gene sequence: CDR1 SGHTA, CDR2 FQGNSA.

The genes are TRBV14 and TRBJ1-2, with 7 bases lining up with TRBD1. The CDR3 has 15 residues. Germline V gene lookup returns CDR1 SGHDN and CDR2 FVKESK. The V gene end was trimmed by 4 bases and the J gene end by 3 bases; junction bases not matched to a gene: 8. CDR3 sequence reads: CASSPETGYYYGYTF. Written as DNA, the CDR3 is TGTGCCAGCAGCCCAGAGACAGGGTATTACTATGGCTACACCTTC.

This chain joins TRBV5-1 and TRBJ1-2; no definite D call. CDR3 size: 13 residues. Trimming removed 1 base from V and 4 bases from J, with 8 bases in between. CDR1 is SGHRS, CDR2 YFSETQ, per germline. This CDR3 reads CASSLTEIYGYTF. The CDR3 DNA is TGCGCCAGCAGCTTGACAGAAATCTATGGCTACACCTTC.

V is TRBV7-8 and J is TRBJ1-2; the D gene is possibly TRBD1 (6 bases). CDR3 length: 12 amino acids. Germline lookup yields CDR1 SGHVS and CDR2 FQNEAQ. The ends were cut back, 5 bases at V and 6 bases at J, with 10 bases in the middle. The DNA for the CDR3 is TGTGCCAGCAGCCAGCACAGGGATGGCTACACCTTC. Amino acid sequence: CASSQHRDGYTF.

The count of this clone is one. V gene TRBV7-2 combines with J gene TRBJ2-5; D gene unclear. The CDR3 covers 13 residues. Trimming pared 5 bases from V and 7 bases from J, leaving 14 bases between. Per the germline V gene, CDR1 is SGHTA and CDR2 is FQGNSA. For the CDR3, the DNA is TGTGCCAGCAGCCCCGACGGGCCGGGGACCCAGTACTTC. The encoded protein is CASSPDGPGTQYF.

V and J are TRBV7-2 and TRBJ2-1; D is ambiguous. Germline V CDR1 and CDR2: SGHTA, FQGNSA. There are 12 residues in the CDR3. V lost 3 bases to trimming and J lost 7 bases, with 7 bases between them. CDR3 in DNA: TGTGCCAGCAGCTTGGGCTGGAATGAGCAGTTCTTC. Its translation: CASSLGWNEQFF.

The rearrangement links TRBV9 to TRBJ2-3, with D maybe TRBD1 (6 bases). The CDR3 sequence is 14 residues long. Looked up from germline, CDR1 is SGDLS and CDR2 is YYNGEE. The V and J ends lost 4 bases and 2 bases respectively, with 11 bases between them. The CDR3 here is CASSSRQATDTQYF. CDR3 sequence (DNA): TGTGCCAGCAGCTCTAGACAGGCCACAGATACGCAGTATTTT.

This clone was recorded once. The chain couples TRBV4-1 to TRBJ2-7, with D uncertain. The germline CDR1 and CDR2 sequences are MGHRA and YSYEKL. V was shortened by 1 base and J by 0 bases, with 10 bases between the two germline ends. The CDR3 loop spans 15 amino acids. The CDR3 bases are TGCGCCAGCAGCCAAGCTCTACAGCCCTCCTACGAGCAGTACTTC. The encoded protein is CASSQALQPSYEQYF.

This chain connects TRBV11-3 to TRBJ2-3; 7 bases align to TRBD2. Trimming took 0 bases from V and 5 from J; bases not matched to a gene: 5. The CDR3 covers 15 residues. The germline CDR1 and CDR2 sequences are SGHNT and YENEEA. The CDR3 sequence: CASSLEAGGGDTQYF. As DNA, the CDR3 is TGTGCCAGCAGCTTAGAAGCTGGCGGGGGAGATACGCAGTATTTT.

The CDR3 bases are TGTGCCAGCAGCTTAACCCTCCGGGACGAGCAGTACTTC. This gives the protein CASSLTLRDEQYF. The V and J genes are TRBV7-3 and TRBJ2-7; D remains ambiguous. This CDR3 is 13 amino acids long. The germline V gene has CDR1 SGHTA and CDR2 FQGTGA. V lost 0 bases, J lost 5 bases, and 8 bases lay in between.

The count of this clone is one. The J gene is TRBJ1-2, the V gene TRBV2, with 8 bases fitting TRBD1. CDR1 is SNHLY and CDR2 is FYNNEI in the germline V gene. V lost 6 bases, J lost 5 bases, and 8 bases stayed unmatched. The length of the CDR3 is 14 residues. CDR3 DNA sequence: TGTGCCAGCAGAACAGGGGGTTTAAGTTATGGCTACACCTTC. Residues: CASRTGGLSYGYTF.

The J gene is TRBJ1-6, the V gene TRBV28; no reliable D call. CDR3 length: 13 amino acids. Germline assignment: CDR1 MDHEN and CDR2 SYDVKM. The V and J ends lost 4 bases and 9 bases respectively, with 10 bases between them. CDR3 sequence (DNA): TGTGCCAGCAGTTCCCCCGACCCTTCACCCCTCCACTTT. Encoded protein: CASSSPDPSPLHF.

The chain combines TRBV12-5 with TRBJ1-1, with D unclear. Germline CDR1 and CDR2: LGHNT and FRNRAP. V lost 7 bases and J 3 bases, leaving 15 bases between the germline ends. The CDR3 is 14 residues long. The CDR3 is CASAFRGGDTEAFF. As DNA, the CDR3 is TGTGCTAGTGCTTTCAGAGGTGGCGACACTGAAGCTTTCTTT.

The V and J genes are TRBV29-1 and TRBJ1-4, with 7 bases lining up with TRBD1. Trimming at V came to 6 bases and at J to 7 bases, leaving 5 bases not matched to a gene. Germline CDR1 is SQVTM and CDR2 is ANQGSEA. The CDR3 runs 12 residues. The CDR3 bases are TGCAGCGTCGGCGGGACAGTTGAAAAACTGTTTTTT. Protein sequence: CSVGGTVEKLFF.